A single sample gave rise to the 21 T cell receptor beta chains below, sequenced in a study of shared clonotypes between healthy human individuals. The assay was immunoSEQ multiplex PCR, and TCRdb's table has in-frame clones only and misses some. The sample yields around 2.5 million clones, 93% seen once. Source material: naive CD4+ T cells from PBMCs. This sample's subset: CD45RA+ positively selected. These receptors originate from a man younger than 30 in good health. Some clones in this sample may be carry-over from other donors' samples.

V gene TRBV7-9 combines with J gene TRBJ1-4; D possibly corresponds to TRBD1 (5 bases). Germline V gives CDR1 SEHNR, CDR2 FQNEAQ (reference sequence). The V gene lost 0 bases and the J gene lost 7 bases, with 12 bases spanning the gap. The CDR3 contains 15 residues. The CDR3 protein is CASSLAPGPIEKLFF. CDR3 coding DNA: TGTGCCAGCAGCTTAGCTCCGGGGCCCATTGAAAAACTGTTTTTT.

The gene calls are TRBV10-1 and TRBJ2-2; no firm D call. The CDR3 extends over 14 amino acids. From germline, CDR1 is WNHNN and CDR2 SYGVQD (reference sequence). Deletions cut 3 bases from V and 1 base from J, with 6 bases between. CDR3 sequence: CASSDRQNTGELFF. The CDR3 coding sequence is TGCGCCAGCAGTGATCGGCAGAACACCGGGGAGCTGTTTTTT.

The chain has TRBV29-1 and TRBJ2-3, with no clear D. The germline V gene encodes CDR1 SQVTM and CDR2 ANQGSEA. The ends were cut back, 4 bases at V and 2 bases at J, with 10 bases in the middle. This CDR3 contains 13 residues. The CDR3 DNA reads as TGCAGCGTTGGGTTGCGGTACACAGATACGCAGTATTTT. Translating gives CSVGLRYTDTQYF.

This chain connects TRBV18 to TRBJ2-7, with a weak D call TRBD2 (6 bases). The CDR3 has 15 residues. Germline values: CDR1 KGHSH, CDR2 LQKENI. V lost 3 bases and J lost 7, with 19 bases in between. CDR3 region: CASSPPAGGDWEQYF. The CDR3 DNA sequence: TGTGCCAGCTCACCTCCGGCCGGAGGGGATTGGGAGCAGTACTTC.

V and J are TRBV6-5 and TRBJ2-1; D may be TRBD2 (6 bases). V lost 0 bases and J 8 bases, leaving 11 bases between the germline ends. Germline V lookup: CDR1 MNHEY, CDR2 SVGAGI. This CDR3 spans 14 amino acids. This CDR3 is CASSYSGGTDEQFF. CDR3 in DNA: TGTGCCAGCAGTTACTCGGGCGGGACGGATGAGCAGTTCTTC.

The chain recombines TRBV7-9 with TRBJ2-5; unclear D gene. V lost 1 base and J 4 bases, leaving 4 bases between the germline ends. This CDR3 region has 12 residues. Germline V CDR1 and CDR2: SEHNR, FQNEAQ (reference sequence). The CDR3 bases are TGTGCCAGCAGCTTAGGAACAGAGACCCAGTACTTC. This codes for CASSLGTETQYF.

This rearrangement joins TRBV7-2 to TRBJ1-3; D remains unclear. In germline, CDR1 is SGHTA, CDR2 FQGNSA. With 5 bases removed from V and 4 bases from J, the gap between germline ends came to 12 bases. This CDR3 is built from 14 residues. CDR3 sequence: CASSPDMGGNTIYF. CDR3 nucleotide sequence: TGTGCCAGCAGCCCAGATATGGGGGGAAACACCATATATTTT.

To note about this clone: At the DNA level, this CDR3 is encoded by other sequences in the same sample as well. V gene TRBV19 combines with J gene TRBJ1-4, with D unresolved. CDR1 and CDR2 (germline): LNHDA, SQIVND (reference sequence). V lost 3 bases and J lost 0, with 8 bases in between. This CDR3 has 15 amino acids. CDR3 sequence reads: CASSIAGATNEKLFF. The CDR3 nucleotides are TGTGCCAGTAGTATTGCGGGAGCAACTAATGAAAAACTGTTTTTT.

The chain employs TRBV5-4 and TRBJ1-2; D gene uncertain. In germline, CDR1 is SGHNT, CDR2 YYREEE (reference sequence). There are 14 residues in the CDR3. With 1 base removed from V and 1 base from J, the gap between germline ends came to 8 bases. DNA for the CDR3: TGTGCCAGCAGCTTGCGGGGTGGTAACTATGGCTACACCTTC. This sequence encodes CASSLRGGNYGYTF.

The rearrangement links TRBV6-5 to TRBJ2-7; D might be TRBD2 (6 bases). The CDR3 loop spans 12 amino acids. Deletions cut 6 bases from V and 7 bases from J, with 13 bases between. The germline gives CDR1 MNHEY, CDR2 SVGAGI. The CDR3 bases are TGTGCCAGCAGCCACCGGGGGTGGGAGCAGTACTTC. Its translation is CASSHRGWEQYF.

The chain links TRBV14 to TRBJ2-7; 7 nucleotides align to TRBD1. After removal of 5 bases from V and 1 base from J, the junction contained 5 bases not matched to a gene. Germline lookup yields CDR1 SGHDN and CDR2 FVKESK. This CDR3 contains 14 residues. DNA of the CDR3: TGTGCCAGCAGCGTAACAGGGGATTCCTACGAGCAGTACTTC. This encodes CASSVTGDSYEQYF.

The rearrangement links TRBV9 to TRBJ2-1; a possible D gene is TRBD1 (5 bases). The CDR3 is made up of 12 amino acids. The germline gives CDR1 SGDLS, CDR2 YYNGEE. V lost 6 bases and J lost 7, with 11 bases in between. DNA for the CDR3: TGTGCCAGCACCCCAGCAGGGAATGAGCAGTTCTTC. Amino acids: CASTPAGNEQFF.

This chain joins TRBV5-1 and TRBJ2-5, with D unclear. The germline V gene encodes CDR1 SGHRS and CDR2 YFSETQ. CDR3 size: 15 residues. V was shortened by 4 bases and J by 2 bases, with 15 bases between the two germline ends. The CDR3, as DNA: TGCGCCAGCAGCCCGGCTAGTCAACCTCAAGAGACCCAGTACTTC. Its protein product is CASSPASQPQETQYF.

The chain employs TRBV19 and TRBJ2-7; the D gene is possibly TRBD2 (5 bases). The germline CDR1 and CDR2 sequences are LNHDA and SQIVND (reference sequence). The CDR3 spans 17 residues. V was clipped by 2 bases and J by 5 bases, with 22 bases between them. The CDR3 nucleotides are TGTGCCAGTAGTATACGACGGCTAGCCCTGACCGTCGACGAGCAGTACTTC. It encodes CASSIRRLALTVDEQYF. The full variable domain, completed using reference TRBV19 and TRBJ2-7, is DGGITQSPKYLFRKEGQNVTLSCEQNLNHDAMYWYRQDPGQGLRLIYYSQIVNDFQKGDIAEGYSVSREKKESFPLTVTSAQKNPTAFYLCASSIRRLALTVDEQYFGPGTRLTVT.

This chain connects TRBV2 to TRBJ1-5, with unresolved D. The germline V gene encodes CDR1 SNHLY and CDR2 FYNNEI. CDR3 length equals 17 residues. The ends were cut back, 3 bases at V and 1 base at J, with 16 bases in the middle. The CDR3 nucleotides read TGTGCCAGCAGTGACTTCTTGATAGGGTGGAGCAATCAGCCCCAGCATTTT. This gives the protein CASSDFLIGWSNQPQHF.

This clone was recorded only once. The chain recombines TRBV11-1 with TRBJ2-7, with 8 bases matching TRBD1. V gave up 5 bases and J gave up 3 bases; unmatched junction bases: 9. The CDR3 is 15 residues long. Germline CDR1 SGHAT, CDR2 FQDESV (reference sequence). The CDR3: CASSGQGLFRYEQYF. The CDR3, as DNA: TGTGCCAGCAGCGGACAGGGCCTGTTCCGCTACGAGCAGTACTTC.

The CDR3 spells CASRPGEYGYTF. Here the CDR3 DNA reads TGTGCCAGTCGACCCGGGGAATATGGCTACACCTTC. This chain connects TRBV19 to TRBJ1-2; unclear D gene. CDR1 and CDR2 from the germline V gene are LNHDA and SQIVND (reference sequence). The CDR3 runs to 12 residues. V was trimmed by 8 bases and J by 5 bases, leaving 12 bases between them.

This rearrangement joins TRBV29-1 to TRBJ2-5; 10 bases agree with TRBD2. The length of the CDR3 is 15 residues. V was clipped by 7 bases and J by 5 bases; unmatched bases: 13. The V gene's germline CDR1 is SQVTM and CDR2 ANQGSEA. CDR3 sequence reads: CSARRLAGVTETQYF. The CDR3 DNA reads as TGCAGCGCACGTCGGCTAGCGGGAGTGACGGAGACCCAGTACTTC. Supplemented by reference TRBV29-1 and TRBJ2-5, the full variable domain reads SAVISQKPSRDICQRGTSLTIQCQVDSQVTMMFWYRQQPGQSLTLIATANQGSEATYESGFVIDKFPISRPNLTFSTLTVSNMSPEDSSIYLCSARRLAGVTETQYFGPGTRLLVL.

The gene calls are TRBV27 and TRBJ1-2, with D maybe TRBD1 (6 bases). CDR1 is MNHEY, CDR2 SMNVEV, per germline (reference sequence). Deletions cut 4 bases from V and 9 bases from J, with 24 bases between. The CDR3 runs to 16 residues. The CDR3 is CASSSHPGAGGFSYTF. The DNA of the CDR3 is TGTGCCAGCAGTTCGCACCCAGGGGCAGGCGGTTTTAGCTACACCTTC.

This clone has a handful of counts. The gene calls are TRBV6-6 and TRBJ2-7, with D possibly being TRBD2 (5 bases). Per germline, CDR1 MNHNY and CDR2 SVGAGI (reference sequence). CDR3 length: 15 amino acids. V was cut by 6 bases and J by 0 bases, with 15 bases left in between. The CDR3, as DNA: TGTGCCAGCAGAGAGGGAACCCAGAGCTCCTACGAGCAGTACTTC. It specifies CASREGTQSSYEQYF.

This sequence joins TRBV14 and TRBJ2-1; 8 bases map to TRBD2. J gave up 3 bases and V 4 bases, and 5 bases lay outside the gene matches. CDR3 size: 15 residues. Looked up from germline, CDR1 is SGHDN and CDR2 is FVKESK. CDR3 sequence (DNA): TGTGCCAGCAGCCTTGCGGGAGGTCGCTACAATGAGCAGTTCTTC. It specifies CASSLAGGRYNEQFF. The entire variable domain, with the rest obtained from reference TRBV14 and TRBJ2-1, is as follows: EAGVTQFPSHSVIEKGQTVTLRCDPISGHDNLYWYRRVMGKEIKFLLHFVKESKQDESGMPNNRFLAERTGGTYSTLKVQPAELEDSGVYFCASSLAGGRYNEQFFGPGTRLTVL.